This entry lists 23 T cell receptor beta chains sequenced from one sample in a study of blood T cell repertoires in COVID-19. Data came from immunoSEQ multiplex PCR; TCRdb stores just in-frame clones and leaves some out. The sample lists some 80,000 clones, around 89% occurring once. The sample taken for sequencing was peripheral blood. Receptors were obtained from a human donor in a cohort sampled during active COVID-19.

V gene TRBV19 combines with J gene TRBJ2-7; 12 bases fit TRBD1. The CDR3 runs 16 residues. Germline V gene sequence: CDR1 LNHDA, CDR2 SQIVND (reference sequence). The V and J ends lost 3 bases and 3 bases, in that order; junction bases with no gene match: 6. The CDR3 bases are TGTGCCAGTAGTATTGGGGGACAGGGGGCGGTCTACGAGCAGTACTTC. Translating gives CASSIGGQGAVYEQYF.

The J gene is TRBJ1-1, the V gene TRBV18; D is ambiguous. Germline V CDR1 and CDR2: KGHSH, LQKENI. The CDR3 extends over 12 amino acids. Deletions cut 0 bases from V and 10 bases from J, with 9 bases between. The CDR3 DNA follows: TGTGCCAGCTCACCACCGGGGAGACGAGCTTTCTTT. Its protein is CASSPPGRRAFF.

The gene calls are TRBV7-9 and TRBJ2-7; 8 nucleotides match TRBD2. The trim removed 3 bases at V and 6 bases at J, leaving 10 bases unmatched. The germline V gene has CDR1 SEHNR and CDR2 FQNEAQ (reference sequence). The CDR3 has 15 amino acids. CDR3 sequence reads: CASSFLGSGAGEQYF. The CDR3 nucleotides read TGTGCCAGCAGCTTTTTGGGTAGCGGGGCGGGCGAGCAGTACTTC.

The rearrangement uses TRBV6-5 and TRBJ2-1; 8 nucleotides align to TRBD1. CDR1 and CDR2 (germline): MNHEY, SVGAGI. This CDR3 comprises 15 residues. V lost 6 bases, J lost 6 bases, and 10 bases stayed unmatched. The CDR3 loop reads CASRRNRGEVNEQFF. Here the CDR3 DNA reads TGTGCCAGCAGGAGAAACAGGGGGGAGGTCAATGAGCAGTTCTTC.

The V gene is TRBV19, the J gene TRBJ2-3, with a tentative D call TRBD2 (7 bases). Germline assignment: CDR1 LNHDA and CDR2 SQIVND (reference sequence). V lost 4 bases to trimming and J lost 2 bases, with 10 bases between them. CDR3 size: 14 residues. The CDR3 protein is CASSSGGYTDTQYF. The CDR3, as DNA: TGTGCCAGTAGTAGCGGGGGCTACACAGATACGCAGTATTTT.

The J gene is TRBJ2-7, the V gene TRBV27; TRBD1 matches at 9 bases. CDR1 and CDR2 (germline): MNHEY, SMNVEV (reference sequence). After removal of 8 bases from V and 5 bases from J, the junction contained 7 bases not matched to a gene. CDR3 length equals 13 residues. CDR3 sequence reads: CASGRDRDHEQYF. CDR3 nucleotide sequence: TGTGCCAGCGGCCGGGACAGGGACCACGAGCAGTACTTC.

V usage is TRBV6-5 and J usage is TRBJ1-2; no clear D. CDR1 and CDR2 (germline): MNHEY, SVGAGI. The CDR3 has 15 residues. V was cut by 0 bases and J by 7 bases, with 15 bases left in between. Written as DNA, the CDR3 is TGTGCCAGCAGTTACTCAAGCGGGCCAGAATCTGGCTACACCTTC. This sequence encodes CASSYSSGPESGYTF.

The V and J genes are TRBV5-1 and TRBJ1-1, with 8 bases matching TRBD1. After removal of 2 bases from V and 1 base from J, the junction contained 7 bases not matched to a gene. The CDR3 runs 16 residues. Germline CDR1 SGHRS, CDR2 YFSETQ. The DNA for the CDR3 is TGCGCCAGCAGCTTTGGACAGGGTCACTCGAACACTGAAGCTTTCTTT. Translated: CASSFGQGHSNTEAFF.

This clone was detected a few times. The chain has TRBV7-9 and TRBJ2-1; D is possibly TRBD2 (6 bases). V lost 1 base and J 8 bases, leaving 15 bases between the germline ends. The CDR3 extends over 15 amino acids. CDR1 SEHNR and CDR2 FQNEAQ come from the germline V gene (reference sequence). The CDR3 region is CASSLVTPWGDEQFF. The CDR3 DNA follows: TGTGCCAGCAGCTTAGTGACCCCCTGGGGGGATGAGCAGTTCTTC.

The chain combines TRBV6-6 with TRBJ2-7; 10 bases match TRBD2. The CDR3 loop spans 16 amino acids. The trim removed 2 bases at V and 2 bases at J, leaving 6 bases unmatched. The germline gives CDR1 MNHNY, CDR2 SVGAGI (reference sequence). The CDR3 DNA sequence: TGTGCCAGCAGTTACGAGGTAGCGGGGGGCGCCTACGAGCAGTACTTC. Translation: CASSYEVAGGAYEQYF.

The V gene is TRBV2, the J gene TRBJ2-7, with a tentative D call TRBD1 (6 bases). In germline, CDR1 is SNHLY, CDR2 FYNNEI. V shed 10 bases and J shed 4 bases, with 11 bases lying between them. This CDR3 is built from 11 residues. This CDR3 reads CATRQVYEQYF. CDR3 coding DNA: TGTGCCACTCGACAGGTGTACGAGCAGTACTTC.

The rearrangement links TRBV7-9 to TRBJ1-4; D ambiguous. Germline V gives CDR1 SEHNR, CDR2 FQNEAQ (reference sequence). The V end was cut by 2 bases, the J end by 5 bases, with 12 bases between. The CDR3 is 15 amino acids. The CDR3 is CASSLPARINEKLFF. CDR3 DNA: TGTGCCAGCAGCTTACCAGCTAGGATCAATGAAAAACTGTTTTTT.

The gene calls are TRBV20-1 and TRBJ2-2; weak D call: TRBD2 (6 bases). CDR1 DFQATT and CDR2 SNEGSKA come from the germline V gene (reference sequence). The CDR3 is 14 amino acids. Trimming left V 3 bases short and J 5 bases short, with 13 bases between. This chain's CDR3 is CSASDAGRTGELFF. The CDR3, as DNA: TGCAGTGCTAGTGATGCGGGAAGGACCGGGGAGCTGTTTTTT.

This clone was observed once. The chain joins TRBV5-1 to TRBJ2-3, with 9 bases lining up with TRBD2. The CDR3 length is 17 residues. V gave up 4 bases and J gave up 1 base; unmatched junction bases: 10. Germline lookup yields CDR1 SGHRS and CDR2 YFSETQ. CDR3 region: CASSPEAGGRRTDTQYF. The CDR3 region has the DNA TGCGCCAGCAGCCCCGAGGCGGGGGGGCGCCGCACAGATACGCAGTATTTT.

This clone was detected only once. This rearrangement joins TRBV7-2 to TRBJ2-7, with 9 bases fitting TRBD2. CDR3 length equals 14 residues. J gave up 5 bases and V 3 bases, and 5 bases lay outside the gene matches. Germline V gene sequence: CDR1 SGHTA, CDR2 FQGNSA. In DNA, the CDR3 is TGTGCCAGCAGCTTTTCGCGGGGGGGCCACGAGCAGTACTTC. Its protein is CASSFSRGGHEQYF.

The gene calls are TRBV6-2 or TRBV6-3 and TRBJ2-5; 11 nucleotides agree with TRBD2. CDR1 and CDR2 from the germline V gene are MNHEY and SVGEGT. J was trimmed by 0 bases and V by 5 bases; bases with no gene match: 8. This CDR3 comprises 17 residues. The CDR3 nucleotides read TGTGCCAGCAGTCCAGGGGTAGCGGGGGGGGACCAAGAGACCCAGTACTTC. Amino acids: CASSPGVAGGDQETQYF.

This chain links TRBV7-9 with TRBJ1-1, with D possibly TRBD1 on 5 matching bases. V was shortened by 0 bases and J by 4 bases, with 12 bases between the two germline ends. Germline loops: CDR1 SEHNR, CDR2 FQNEAQ (reference sequence). The CDR3 loop spans 15 amino acids. The CDR3 sequence is CASSLALQGGTEAFF. CDR3 in DNA: TGTGCCAGCAGCTTAGCCCTTCAGGGCGGCACTGAAGCTTTCTTT.

This clone is judged medium-sized (0.01 to 0.1%). The chain employs TRBV6-1 and TRBJ1-5; no clear D gene. The germline CDR1 and CDR2 sequences are MNHNS and SASEGT. V lost 1 base, J lost 2 bases, and 12 bases lay in between. The CDR3 is 16 residues long. CDR3 amino acids: CASSEEEGMGNQPQHF. The CDR3 DNA sequence: TGTGCCAGCAGTGAAGAAGAGGGTATGGGCAATCAGCCCCAGCATTTT.

The chain has TRBV5-1 and TRBJ1-1; D uncertain. Germline V lookup: CDR1 SGHRS, CDR2 YFSETQ. The V and J ends lost 1 base and 1 base respectively, with 8 bases between them. The CDR3 loop spans 14 amino acids. The CDR3 sequence is CASSLSPGNTEAFF. The CDR3 DNA follows: TGCGCCAGCAGCTTGAGCCCGGGGAACACTGAAGCTTTCTTT.

The J gene is TRBJ1-2, the V gene TRBV28; 9 bases match TRBD1. J gave up 2 bases and V 2 bases, and 0 bases lay outside the gene matches. Germline-derived CDR1 and CDR2 are MDHEN and SYDVKM. This CDR3 has 14 amino acids. In DNA, the CDR3 is TGTGCCAGCAGTTTAGGACAGGGGAACTATGGCTACACCTTC. Protein sequence: CASSLGQGNYGYTF.

This clone was seen more than once but under ten times. The rearrangement joins TRBV27 to TRBJ2-3; the match to TRBD2 covers 11 bases. The CDR3 has 16 residues. V shed 2 bases and J 4 bases; nucleotides not matched to a gene: 5. In germline, CDR1 is MNHEY, CDR2 SMNVEV (reference sequence). The CDR3 reads CASSLVTSGKSDTQYF. The CDR3 DNA sequence: TGTGCCAGCAGTTTAGTGACTAGCGGGAAGTCAGATACGCAGTATTTT.

Details on this clone: One junction end disagrees with the germline gene, perhaps due to a read error. This chain connects TRBV10-2 to TRBJ1-1; no clear D. This CDR3 is built from 13 residues. Germline V gene data show CDR1 as WSHSY and CDR2 as SAAADI. The CDR3 DNA sequence: TGCGCCAGCGGTGAGCTTATGAACACTGAAGCTTTCTTT. Residues: CASGELMNTEAFF.

The J gene is TRBJ2-1, the V gene TRBV9, with no clear D. The CDR3 loop spans 11 amino acids. V lost 3 bases and J lost 10, with 8 bases in between. Germline V gene data show CDR1 as SGDLS and CDR2 as YYNGEE. Here the CDR3 reads CASSDRSEQFF. The CDR3 DNA reads TGTGCCAGCAGCGACCGGAGCGAGCAGTTCTTC.